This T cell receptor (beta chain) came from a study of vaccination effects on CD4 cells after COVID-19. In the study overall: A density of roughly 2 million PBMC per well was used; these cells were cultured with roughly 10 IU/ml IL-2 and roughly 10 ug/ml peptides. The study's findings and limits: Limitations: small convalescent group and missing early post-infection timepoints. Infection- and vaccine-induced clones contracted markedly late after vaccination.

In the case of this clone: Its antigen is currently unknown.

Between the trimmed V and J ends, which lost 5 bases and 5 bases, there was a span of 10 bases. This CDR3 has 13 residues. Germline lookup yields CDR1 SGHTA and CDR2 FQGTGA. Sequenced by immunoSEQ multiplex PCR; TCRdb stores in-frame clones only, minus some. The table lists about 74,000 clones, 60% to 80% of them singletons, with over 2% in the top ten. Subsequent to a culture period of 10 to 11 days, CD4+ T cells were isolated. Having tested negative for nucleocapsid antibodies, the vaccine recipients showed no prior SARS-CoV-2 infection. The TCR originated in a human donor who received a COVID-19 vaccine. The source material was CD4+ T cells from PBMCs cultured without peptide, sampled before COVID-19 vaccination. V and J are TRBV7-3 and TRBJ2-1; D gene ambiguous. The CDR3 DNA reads TGTGCCAGCAGCGTCTCAAGAGACAATGAGCAGTTCTTC. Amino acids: CASSVSRDNEQFF.